This note documents a single T cell receptor beta chain sequence. This entry is derived from a study of blood T cell repertoires in COVID-19. About the study: Samples taken during acute and convalescent COVID-19 were collected in the United States, Italy and Spain. PBMCs, B-cell-depleted T cells, or T cells were the source of the cDNA or gDNA that made up the material.

The ends were cut back, 5 bases at V and 3 bases at J, with 10 bases in the middle. The CDR3 has 13 residues. Original methodology: Amplifying reference gene primers gave estimates of nucleated cell counts. Using immunoSEQ multiplex PCR, the repertoire was profiled, and TCRdb retains in-frame clones only, with some absent. V and J calls plus clone size are reproduced from that table; the DNA served to infer D and trimming. The top ten hold under 4.5% of the sample, which has under 250,000 clones, about four fifths seen once. The TCR sequence derives from a man aged 50 to 59 with acute or convalescent COVID-19. What was sequenced was peripheral blood. The chain links TRBV12-3 or TRBV12-4 to TRBJ1-2; possibly TRBD1 for D (5 bases). The CDR3 loop is CASSPSQDYGYTF. The CDR3 DNA follows: TGTGCCAGCAGTCCCTCACAGGACTATGGCTACACCTTC.